This T cell receptor beta chain is from a study of cytomegalovirus exposure and HLA in healthy donors. Trimming shortened V by 4 bases and J by 6 bases, and 9 bases separated the two germline ends. Germline V gene sequence: CDR1 SGHAT, CDR2 FQNNGV. The CDR3 consists of 13 residues. TCRdb's copy holds only in-frame clones and misses some; the assay was immunoSEQ multiplex PCR. Of fewer than 55,000 clones listed, around nine tenths are singletons. Study observations and caveats: Rarity held for most TCR sequences, but there were some public TCRs that occurred in many donors. Using the classifier, cytomegalovirus status was reportedly diagnosed with high specificity and sensitivity. Altogether, around 160 TCR beta chains were recorded as cytomegalovirus-associated. Within the 120 or so validation repertoires, first-cohort TCR clusters tended to co-occur, according to a later analysis.

On this clone: Its matching antigen is unknown.

The TCR sequence derives from a young man in good health and CMV-seronegative. This chain joins TRBV11-2 and TRBJ2-2; a weak D match, TRBD1 (5 bases). Material for sequencing was PBMCs. CDR3 nucleotides: TGTGCCAGCAGCTCGATGACAGCCGGGGAGCTGTTTTTT. As protein: CASSSMTAGELFF.